The source of this T cell receptor beta chain is a study of OX40 agonist ivuxolimab in advanced cancers. Study findings and constraints: Expanded clones belonging to CD8+ T cells outnumbered, on average, those of CD4+. The antigens recognized by the expanded peripheral T cells, that is their antigen specificity, were not determined.

Profiled with immunoSEQ multiplex PCR; TCRdb holds only in-frame clones, not every one. The data show 35,000 to 40,000 clones, 88% seen once. About this clone: Its antigen is undetermined.

Patients were ineligible given autoimmune disease history or systemic immunosuppression. On cycle 4 day 1 and cycle 7 day 1, as well as at baseline, blood was sampled. Germline assignment: CDR1 SGHDT and CDR2 YYEEEE. This CDR3 comprises 14 residues. With 2 bases removed from V and 8 bases from J, the gap between germline ends came to 11 bases. Sequencing used CD4+ or CD8+ T cells sorted from blood, obtained in a trial of the OX40 agonist ivuxolimab. V usage is TRBV5-6 and J usage is TRBJ1-6; D not resolved. The receptor's source is an adult with an advanced solid tumor such as melanoma, head and neck, liver or kidney cancer. CDR3 in amino acids: CASSFVGEDSPLHF. CDR3 in DNA: TGTGCCAGCAGCTTCGTGGGAGAGGATTCACCCCTCCACTTT.